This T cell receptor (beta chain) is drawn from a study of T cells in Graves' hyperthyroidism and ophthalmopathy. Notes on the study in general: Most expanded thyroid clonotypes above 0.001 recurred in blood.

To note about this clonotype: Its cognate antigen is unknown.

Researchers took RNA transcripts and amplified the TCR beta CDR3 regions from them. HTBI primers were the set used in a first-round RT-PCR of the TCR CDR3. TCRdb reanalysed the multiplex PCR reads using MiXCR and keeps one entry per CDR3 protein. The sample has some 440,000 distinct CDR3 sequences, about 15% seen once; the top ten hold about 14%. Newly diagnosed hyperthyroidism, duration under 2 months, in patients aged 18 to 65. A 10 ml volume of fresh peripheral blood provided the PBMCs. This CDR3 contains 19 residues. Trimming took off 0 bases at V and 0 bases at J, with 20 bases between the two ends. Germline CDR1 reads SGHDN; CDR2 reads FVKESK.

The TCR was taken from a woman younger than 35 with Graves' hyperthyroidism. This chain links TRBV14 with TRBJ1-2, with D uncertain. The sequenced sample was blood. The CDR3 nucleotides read TGTGCCAGCAGCCAAGATCGAACATGGGGAGTTCGCGCTAACTATGGCTACACCTTC. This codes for CASSQDRTWGVRANYGYTF.